This is a list of T cell receptor beta chains from one sample in a study of technical replicates of blood from a few donors. Sequenced by immunoSEQ multiplex PCR; TCRdb stores in-frame clones only, minus some. Among about 68,000 clones, around 97% were seen once, and the ten largest hold 0.2% to 0.3%. Sequenced material: T cells isolated from PBMCs. All receptors derive from a human donor in good health. The CDR3 runs from the conserved cysteine through the conserved F or W. A D gene is named only where the DNA matches it firmly. Only part of the rows carry a size: once, few, many, or a class if the clone is expanded.

>.|TRBV19|TRBD1|TRBJ2-7
TGTGCCAGTGGACCGACCGGGGACAGCGAGCAGTACTTC
CASGPTGDSEQYF
>.|TRBV5-6|TRBD1|TRBJ1-1
TGTGCCAGCAGCTTCGACAGGGAATTCACTGAAGCTTTCTTT
CASSFDREFTEAFF
>.|TRBV4-2|.|TRBJ1-5
TGTGCCAGCAGCCAAGAAGGTGGGCAGGGCCGTCAGCCCCAGCATTTT
CASSQEGGQGRQPQHF
>.|TRBV29-1|.|TRBJ2-3
TGCAGCGTTGCGCTAACAGATACGCAGTATTTT
CSVALTDTQYF
>.|TRBV14|TRBD1|TRBJ1-2
TGTGCCAGCAGCCAAGATCTAACAGGGGTTAAGGGCTACACCTTC
CASSQDLTGVKGYTF
>.|TRBV7-2|.|TRBJ1-1
TGTGCCAGCAGCTTGACTGTGAACACTGAAGCTTTCTTT
CASSLTVNTEAFF
>once|TRBV29-1|.|TRBJ1-2
TGCAGCGTGGGTGAGGGGGACTATGGCTACACCTTC
CSVGEGDYGYTF
>.|TRBV6-5|TRBD1|TRBJ2-7
TGTGCCAGCAGTTACCGACGGACGGGACAGGGCAGCGAGCAGTACTTC
CASSYRRTGQGSEQYF
>.|TRBV4-3|.|TRBJ2-2
TGCGCCAGCAGCCGGCTGACAGGGAGGACCGGGGAGCTGTTTTTT
CASSRLTGRTGELFF
>.|TRBV10-3|TRBD2|TRBJ2-1
TGTGCCATCAGTGAGTCGATTCAAGCGGGAGGGGGGTCCTACAATGAGCAGTTCTTC
CAISESIQAGGGSYNEQFF
>.|TRBV5-4|.|TRBJ1-1
TGTGCCAGCAGCTTGGAGGTCCGGGGCACTGAAGCTTTCTTT
CASSLEVRGTEAFF
>.|TRBV7-9|.|TRBJ2-7
TGTGCCAGCAGCTTAGCTGGATACGGGGCCTACGAGCAGTACTTC
CASSLAGYGAYEQYF
>.|TRBV6-5|TRBD1|TRBJ1-5
TGTGCCAGCAGTACCGGACAGGGAGGAAATCAGCCCCAGCATTTT
CASSTGQGGNQPQHF
>.|TRBV5-4|.|TRBJ1-1
TGTGCCAGCAACCACAACATGAACACTGAAGCTTTCTTT
CASNHNMNTEAFF
>.|TRBV7-2|.|TRBJ2-2
TGTGCCAGCAGCTTAGGTCAGGGGCTCTCCACCGGGGAGCTGTTTTTT
CASSLGQGLSTGELFF
>.|TRBV4-3|.|TRBJ1-2
TGCGCCAGCAGCCAAGAGTTGGACAGCCTCTATGGCTACACCTTC
CASSQELDSLYGYTF
>.|TRBV9|.|TRBJ1-5
TGTGCCAGCAGCGTAGGTGGGGACTCCTATCAGCCCCAGCATTTT
CASSVGGDSYQPQHF
>.|TRBV19|.|TRBJ1-4
TGTGCCAGTAGTATCATCGCAGGGAATGAAAAACTGTTTTTT
CASSIIAGNEKLFF
>.|TRBV28|.|TRBJ1-1
TGTGCCAGCAGGCCGAGGTCGTCGATTGAAGCTTTCTTT
CASRPRSSIEAFF
>.|TRBV30|TRBD2|TRBJ2-2
TGTGCCTGGAGTGTACAAGCGGGAGCCACCGGGGAGCTGTTTTTT
CAWSVQAGATGELFF
>.|TRBV10-3|.|TRBJ2-1
TGTGCCATCAGTGGGTTACAGGGAAATGAGCAGTTCTTC
CAISGLQGNEQFF
>once|TRBV4-2|.|TRBJ2-7
TGTGCCAGCAGCCAAGATCTGAACAACGAGCAGTACTTC
CASSQDLNNEQYF
>.|TRBV5-6|.|TRBJ2-3
TGTGCCAGCAGCTTGGCGGGAGCCACAGATACGCAGTATTTT
CASSLAGATDTQYF
>.|TRBV25-1|.|TRBJ1-2
TGTGCCAGCAGTGACAGTTTAGGCTACACCTTC
CASSDSLGYTF
>.|TRBV19|.|TRBJ1-1
TGTGCCAGTAGTACTCAACAGGCTACGAGAGAGTTT
CASSTQQATREF
>.|TRBV19|.|TRBJ2-3
TGTGCCAGTAGTAAAATAACTTCGAGCACAGATACGCAGTATTTT
CASSKITSSTDTQYF